This entry concerns a single T cell receptor beta chain. Its cognate antigen is unknown. Reverse transcribed after extraction, RNA yielded cDNA as the sequencing template. The data were produced by immunoSEQ multiplex PCR, yet TCRdb's version contains in-frame clones alone and is incomplete. This sample has more than 200,000 clones, with 64% found just once. Treatment denoted: oral pan-JAK inhibitor, 5-10 mg twice daily. Sorting separated CD4+ and CD8+ T cells out of PBMCs. V was trimmed by 4 bases and J by 4 bases, leaving 5 bases between them. CDR3 length equals 12 residues. Germline V CDR1 and CDR2: ENHRY, SYGVKD. This sample is drawn from a study of CD8+ T cells in alopecia areata. Study-level information: Once tofacitinib had been taken for 6 to 18 months, 6 months off drug followed. Findings of the study overall: Under tofacitinib, numerous expanded lesional clonotypes remained detectable in scalp and blood.

The receptor's source is a human donor with alopecia areata. Sequenced material: CD4+ T cells sorted from blood, taken at week 4, from a patient treated with tofacitinib. The rearrangement links TRBV10-3 to TRBJ1-5; D is undetermined. CDR3 DNA: TGTGCCATCAGTGGAGAGAATCAGCCCCAGCATTTT. Translating gives CAISGENQPQHF.